The clone carrying this T cell receptor beta chain was observed a single time. Its antigen is as yet unknown. With survey level as its setting, the immunoSEQ assay was v3.0. The protocol was immunoSEQ multiplex PCR, while the TCRdb copy is restricted to in-frame clones and leaves out a portion. Of 17,000 or so clones listed, around 73% are singletons. The data are from a study of long-term antiretroviral therapy in people with HIV. About the research overall: The earliest samples came from an era when ART typically awaited falling CD4 counts. The study's findings and limits: Controls exceeded HIV repertoires in CDR3 length range. ART adherence, viral resistance and therapy changes were not recorded. Diversity remained lower than transplant donor controls, even though it increased after ART.

Germline V gene data show CDR1 as GTSNPN and CDR2 as SVGIG (reference sequence). V dropped 5 bases and J dropped 2 bases, with 12 bases sitting between them. This CDR3 is 13 amino acids long. This TCR derives from a woman aged 40-49 years with HIV. Material: unsorted PBMCs, obtained 3.2 years after starting antiretroviral therapy. The chain carries TRBV30 and TRBJ1-2; D may be TRBD1 (6 bases). CDR3 in DNA: TGTGCCTGGGAGGGGGAATCAAACTATGGCTACACCTTC. It encodes CAWEGESNYGYTF.